Shown below are 12 T cell receptor beta chains from a single sample sequenced in a study of shared clonotypes between healthy human individuals. TCRdb's table, derived via immunoSEQ multiplex PCR, lists solely in-frame clones and lacks some. The data hold millions of clones, with over 85% observed a single time. The naive CD8 subset, CD45RO-negative cells positively selected for CCR7, excluded terminally differentiated effector memory CD45RA+ cells. Sequenced sample: naive CD8+ T cells sorted from blood. These TCRs come from a young man in good health.

The CDR3 here is CASSRQDGRAPYEQYF. The CDR3, as DNA: TGTGCCAGCAGTCGCCAAGACGGGAGAGCTCCTTACGAGCAGTACTTC. The genes are TRBV5-5 and TRBJ2-7, with a possible D match to TRBD2 (6 bases). Trimming removed 5 bases at V and 4 bases at J, with 22 bases between. The CDR3 has 16 residues. Germline assignment: CDR1 SGHKS and CDR2 YYEKEE (reference sequence).

The gene calls are TRBV27 and TRBJ2-7, with D perhaps matching TRBD1 or TRBD2 (5 bases each). CDR1 and CDR2 from the germline V gene are MNHEY and SMNVEV (reference sequence). Trimming shortened V by 2 bases and J by 4 bases, and 15 bases separated the two germline ends. The CDR3 is made up of 15 amino acids. This chain's CDR3 is CASSLVGDVGYEQYF. The CDR3 DNA sequence: TGTGCCAGCAGTTTAGTAGGGGACGTAGGTTACGAGCAGTACTTC.

The chain's CDR3 is CASSSGTGFNEQFF. CDR3 DNA sequence: TGTGCCAGCAGCTCCGGGACAGGGTTCAATGAGCAGTTCTTC. V is TRBV28 and J is TRBJ2-1, with 9 bases matching TRBD1. The CDR3 is 14 residues long. V shed 6 bases, J shed 6 bases, and the junction held 6 bases outside the gene matches. Germline-derived CDR1 and CDR2 are MDHEN and SYDVKM.

The chain combines TRBV7-2 with TRBJ2-2; no reliable D call. Germline V gene data show CDR1 as SGHTA and CDR2 as FQGNSA. V dropped 5 bases and J dropped 7 bases, with 17 bases sitting between them. The CDR3 covers 15 residues. The CDR3 sequence is CASSPSRAVGGELFF. CDR3 sequence (DNA): TGTGCCAGCAGCCCTTCCCGGGCGGTTGGCGGGGAGCTGTTTTTT.

About this clone: The same CDR3 also results from other DNA sequences found in this sample. The chain is built from TRBV7-9 and TRBJ2-2; D is unclear. CDR1 and CDR2 from the germline V gene are SEHNR and FQNEAQ (reference sequence). The CDR3 covers 14 residues. The V and J ends lost 1 base and 1 base respectively, with 4 bases between them. CDR3 nucleotide sequence: TGTGCCAGCAGCTTAGAAGGGAACACCGGGGAGCTGTTTTTT. This sequence encodes CASSLEGNTGELFF.

The V and J genes are TRBV5-6 and TRBJ2-5; 10 nucleotides line up with TRBD2. CDR1 and CDR2 (germline): SGHDT, YYEEEE. This CDR3 has 16 residues. The V segment lost 0 bases and the J segment 5 bases; nucleotides outside the gene matches: 7. CDR3: CASSLAFSGGEETQYF. In nucleotides, the CDR3 is TGTGCCAGCAGCTTGGCATTCAGCGGGGGGGAGGAGACCCAGTACTTC.

CDR3 loop: CASSFNRGFEAFF. CDR3 nucleotides: TGTGCCAGCAGCTTTAACAGGGGCTTTGAAGCTTTCTTT. The chain joins TRBV5-6 to TRBJ1-1, with 7 bases that match TRBD1. In germline, CDR1 is SGHDT, CDR2 YYEEEE. J lost 7 bases, V lost 2 bases, and 5 bases had no gene match. This CDR3 contains 13 residues.

Here the CDR3 reads CASSLDFGGSPLHF. The CDR3, as DNA: TGTGCCAGCAGCCTGGACTTCGGAGGTTCACCCCTCCACTTT. The chain employs TRBV28 and TRBJ1-6; D remains unclear. The length of the CDR3 is 14 residues. V lost 6 bases to trimming and J lost 9 bases, with 15 bases between them. The germline V gene encodes CDR1 MDHEN and CDR2 SYDVKM.

CDR3 in amino acids: CASSDWDGTYEQYF. The CDR3 DNA reads as TGTGCCAGCAGTGATTGGGACGGCACCTACGAGCAGTACTTC. The gene calls are TRBV2 and TRBJ2-7; TRBD1 or TRBD2 may be the D gene (5 bases each). V was shortened by 3 bases and J by 2 bases, with 11 bases between the two germline ends. The CDR3 is 14 residues long. Germline CDR1 reads SNHLY; CDR2 reads FYNNEI.

The J gene is TRBJ2-7, the V gene TRBV19; D tentatively reads TRBD1 or TRBD2 (5 bases each). Germline assignment: CDR1 LNHDA and CDR2 SQIVND (reference sequence). CDR3 length: 19 residues. V was clipped by 5 bases and J by 4 bases, with 30 bases between them. CDR3 in amino acids: CASSPPDNSLSWGLYEQYF. CDR3 DNA sequence: TGTGCCAGTAGTCCCCCGGACAATTCCCTTAGCTGGGGGTTATACGAGCAGTACTTC.

This sequence joins TRBV6-5 and TRBJ2-7, with TRBD1 matching over 7 bases. The V segment lost 10 bases and the J segment 1 base; nucleotides outside the gene matches: 7. Germline values: CDR1 MNHEY, CDR2 SVGAGI. The CDR3 contains 13 residues. This chain's CDR3 is CAITDRESYEQYF. The CDR3 nucleotides read TGTGCCATTACCGACAGGGAGTCCTACGAGCAGTACTTC.

This rearrangement joins TRBV7-9 to TRBJ2-7, with 7 bases that match TRBD1. The CDR3 extends over 13 amino acids. V shed 6 bases, J shed 2 bases, and the junction held 4 bases outside the gene matches. Looked up from germline, CDR1 is SEHNR and CDR2 is FQNEAQ (reference sequence). In DNA, the CDR3 is TGTGCCAGCAGAGGGGACAGCACCTACGAGCAGTACTTC. Translated, it gives CASRGDSTYEQYF.